This T cell receptor beta chain was obtained from a study of beta chain features in type 1 diabetes. This clone has just a few counts. Its antigen remains unidentified. The length of the CDR3 is 16 residues. Germline V CDR1 and CDR2: MGHRA, YSYEKL. Trimming at V came to 3 bases and at J to 6 bases, leaving 10 bases not matched to a gene. The study's findings and limits: All four CD4+ subsets of Type 1 diabetes patients contained TCRB CDR3s that were moderately but significantly shorter. Fewer junction insertions and more nucleotide deletions appeared in type 1 diabetes patients.

Every isolated RNA sample was fully reverse transcribed, so sequencing captured expressed TCRB transcripts. Profiling relied on immunoSEQ multiplex PCR, and the TCRdb table lists in-frame clones only, not all of them. The sample has 250,000 to 300,000 clones, approximately 24% seen once; the top ten hold over 0.01%. Sequencing was carried out using naive CD4+ T cells from blood. The chain uses TRBV4-1 and TRBJ1-2, with 10 positions matching TRBD1. The clonotype comes from a woman aged 30 to 39 with type 1 diabetes. CDR3 region: CASSQGRTGGVNGYTF. The CDR3, as DNA: TGCGCCAGCAGCCAGGGGAGGACAGGGGGGGTTAATGGCTACACCTTC.